The rows below give T cell receptor beta chains drawn from one sample of a study of T cells in Graves' hyperthyroidism and ophthalmopathy. One entry per CDR3 protein results from TCRdb running MiXCR on the multiplex PCR reads. The top ten clones hold 15% to 18% of a sample with 650,000 to 700,000 distinct CDR3 sequences, 17% of them seen once. The specimen sequenced was blood. The receptors shown here come from a man in his forties or fifties with Graves' hyperthyroidism. CDR3s include the opening cysteine and the closing phenylalanine or tryptophan. The order of the fields is J gene, V gene, D gene, clone size, CDR3 DNA, CDR3 protein. D genes are given only for firm matches. Size values are once, few and many counts, or a class for expanded clones, and some rows have none.

j_gene: TRBJ1-6; v_gene: TRBV9; d_gene: TRBD1; abundance: -; CDR3nt: TGTGCCAGCAGCGCGGGGGGGACAGCGGGAAATTCACCCCTCCACTTT; CDR3aa: CASSAGGTAGNSPLHF
j_gene: TRBJ1-2; v_gene: TRBV7-9; d_gene: TRBD1; abundance: few; CDR3nt: TGTGCCAGCAGCTCGGACAGGCGATATGGCTACACCTTC; CDR3aa: CASSSDRRYGYTF
j_gene: TRBJ2-7; v_gene: TRBV3-1; d_gene: TRBD2; abundance: -; CDR3nt: TGTGCCAGCAGTCCCCGTGCGGGAGGTCCCTCCTACGAGCAGTACTTC; CDR3aa: CASSPRAGGPSYEQYF
j_gene: TRBJ1-2; v_gene: TRBV7-2; d_gene: -; abundance: few; CDR3nt: TGTGCCAGCAGCTTCGGGGCCGGGGCGCAGAACTATGGCTACACCTTC; CDR3aa: CASSFGAGAQNYGYTF
j_gene: TRBJ2-1; v_gene: TRBV19; d_gene: -; abundance: -; CDR3nt: TGTGCCAGTAGTATCACCACGGATTCCTACAATGAGCAGTTCTTC; CDR3aa: CASSITTDSYNEQFF
j_gene: TRBJ2-1; v_gene: TRBV7-2; d_gene: -; abundance: few; CDR3nt: TGTGCCAGCAGCTTAGACCCCTTTAGGGGTTCTGAGCAGTTCTTC; CDR3aa: CASSLDPFRGSEQFF
j_gene: TRBJ2-7; v_gene: TRBV7-9; d_gene: -; abundance: few; CDR3nt: TGTGCCAGCACCCGGCCCAGCTCCTACGAGCAGTACTTC; CDR3aa: CASTRPSSYEQYF
j_gene: TRBJ1-1; v_gene: TRBV10-3; d_gene: TRBD1; abundance: -; CDR3nt: TGTGCCATCAGACCGGGACAGGGGAACACTGAAGCTTTCTTT; CDR3aa: CAIRPGQGNTEAFF
j_gene: TRBJ2-1; v_gene: TRBV5-4; d_gene: TRBD2; abundance: many; CDR3nt: TGTGCCAGCAGGAACCTAGCGGGAGGCTACTACAATGAGCAGTTCTTC; CDR3aa: CASRNLAGGYYNEQFF
j_gene: TRBJ2-2; v_gene: TRBV9; d_gene: -; abundance: many; CDR3nt: TGTGCCAGCAGCTCACAAAAAGGGGGATCCAGCACCGGGGAGCTGTTTTTT; CDR3aa: CASSSQKGGSSTGELFF
j_gene: TRBJ2-7; v_gene: TRBV2; d_gene: -; abundance: -; CDR3nt: TGTGCCAGCAGGGGGGGGGCAGGCAGGGGGTCCTACGAGCAGTACTTC; CDR3aa: CASRGGAGRGSYEQYF
j_gene: TRBJ2-3; v_gene: TRBV9; d_gene: TRBD2; abundance: -; CDR3nt: TGTGCCAGCAGCGTTAGCGGGAGGTCTAGCACAGATACGCAGTATTTT; CDR3aa: CASSVSGRSSTDTQYF
j_gene: TRBJ1-2; v_gene: TRBV29-1; d_gene: -; abundance: -; CDR3nt: TGCAGCGTTGACTCCAAGTTCAGAGGCTACACCTTC; CDR3aa: CSVDSKFRGYTF
j_gene: TRBJ2-3; v_gene: TRBV29-1; d_gene: -; abundance: -; CDR3nt: TGCAGCGTTGCTCCGGGAGCAGATACGCAGTATTTT; CDR3aa: CSVAPGADTQYF
j_gene: TRBJ1-1; v_gene: TRBV28; d_gene: -; abundance: many; CDR3nt: TGTGCCAGCAGTCACTGGAGGGAGACGAACACTGAAGCTTTCTTT; CDR3aa: CASSHWRETNTEAFF
j_gene: TRBJ2-2; v_gene: TRBV28; d_gene: TRBD1; abundance: many; CDR3nt: TGTGCCAGCAGTTTTGGGACAGGGGACACCGGGGAGCTGTTTTTT; CDR3aa: CASSFGTGDTGELFF
j_gene: TRBJ2-5; v_gene: TRBV19; d_gene: -; abundance: -; CDR3nt: TGTGCCAGTAGTCCAAGAAGGGAAGTAAAAGAGACCCAGTACTTC; CDR3aa: CASSPRREVKETQYF
j_gene: TRBJ2-3; v_gene: TRBV20-1; d_gene: -; abundance: many; CDR3nt: TGCAGTGCTAGCAGTGGCGGAGCTACAGATACGCAGTATTTT; CDR3aa: CSASSGGATDTQYF
j_gene: TRBJ1-1; v_gene: TRBV11-2; d_gene: -; abundance: many; CDR3nt: TGTGCCAGCAGCTTAGATTCAGGCTCTGAAGCTTTCTTT; CDR3aa: CASSLDSGSEAFF
j_gene: TRBJ1-1; v_gene: TRBV27; d_gene: -; abundance: many; CDR3nt: TGTGCCAGCTCCGAGGTCGGGGAGCCGTCTATGAACACTGAAGCTTTCTTT; CDR3aa: CASSEVGEPSMNTEAFF
j_gene: TRBJ1-6; v_gene: TRBV18; d_gene: -; abundance: few; CDR3nt: TGTGCCAGCTCACCAAATTCGCGACAGCGGGGGGATTCACCCCTCCACTTT; CDR3aa: CASSPNSRQRGDSPLHF
j_gene: TRBJ1-1; v_gene: TRBV7-6; d_gene: TRBD1; abundance: -; CDR3nt: TGTGCCAGCAGCCTCAGGGGGACGGACACTGAAGCTTTCTTT; CDR3aa: CASSLRGTDTEAFF
j_gene: TRBJ2-3; v_gene: TRBV14; d_gene: TRBD2; abundance: -; CDR3nt: TGTGCCAGCAGACCGGGACTAGCGGGAGGAGCAGATACGCAGTATTTT; CDR3aa: CASRPGLAGGADTQYF
j_gene: TRBJ2-2; v_gene: TRBV27; d_gene: -; abundance: -; CDR3nt: TGTTCCAGCAGTCCCTTTTCGCCACCCGGGGCACTGTTTTTT; CDR3aa: CSSSPFSPPGALFF
j_gene: TRBJ2-3; v_gene: TRBV27; d_gene: TRBD2; abundance: many; CDR3nt: TGTGCCAGCAGCACAAGAAGGGCTAGCGGGAAGGGGACAGATACGCAGTATTTT; CDR3aa: CASSTRRASGKGTDTQYF
j_gene: TRBJ2-1; v_gene: TRBV6-5; d_gene: TRBD2; abundance: few; CDR3nt: TGTGCCAGCAGTTACTCCCTAGCGGGAGCGTCGAGCTCCTACAATGAGCAGTTCTTC; CDR3aa: CASSYSLAGASSSYNEQFF
j_gene: TRBJ2-7; v_gene: TRBV12-3/TRBV12-4; d_gene: -; abundance: -; CDR3nt: TGTGCCAGCAGCCGCGGGAAGTACGAGCAGTACTTC; CDR3aa: CASSRGKYEQYF
j_gene: TRBJ2-3; v_gene: TRBV5-1; d_gene: -; abundance: -; CDR3nt: TGCGCCAGCAGCTTGGACACCACAGATACGCAGTATTTT; CDR3aa: CASSLDTTDTQYF
j_gene: TRBJ2-1; v_gene: TRBV5-1; d_gene: -; abundance: -; CDR3nt: TGCGCCAGCAGCTTGAGACCCCTGGCGAGCTCCTACAATGAGCAGTTCTTC; CDR3aa: CASSLRPLASSYNEQFF
j_gene: TRBJ1-1; v_gene: TRBV28; d_gene: -; abundance: few; CDR3nt: TGTGCCAGCAGTGCTTGGGGGGGAGCTTTCTTT; CDR3aa: CASSAWGGAFF
j_gene: TRBJ2-7; v_gene: TRBV18; d_gene: -; abundance: -; CDR3nt: TGTGCCAGCTCAGACTGGGGGAACTACGAGCAGTACTTC; CDR3aa: CASSDWGNYEQYF
j_gene: TRBJ2-4; v_gene: TRBV24-1; d_gene: TRBD1; abundance: -; CDR3nt: TGTGCCACCAGTGACACAGGGGGCACGAACATTCAGTACTTC; CDR3aa: CATSDTGGTNIQYF
j_gene: TRBJ1-4; v_gene: TRBV24-1; d_gene: -; abundance: many; CDR3nt: TGTGCCACCAGTGACCCCCCGGGGGGGGAGGACGAAAAACTGTTTTTT; CDR3aa: CATSDPPGGEDEKLFF
j_gene: TRBJ2-7; v_gene: TRBV28; d_gene: TRBD2; abundance: -; CDR3nt: TGTGCCAGCTCCTCGAGTAGCGGGAGCCCCTACGAGCAGTACTTC; CDR3aa: CASSSSSGSPYEQYF
j_gene: TRBJ2-7; v_gene: TRBV24-1; d_gene: -; abundance: many; CDR3nt: TGTGCCGTGGGAGACAGTAGCTCCTACGAGCAGTACTTC; CDR3aa: CAVGDSSSYEQYF
j_gene: TRBJ2-7; v_gene: TRBV28; d_gene: -; abundance: many; CDR3nt: TGTGCCAGCAGTTACGCGTACGAGCAGTACTTC; CDR3aa: CASSYAYEQYF
j_gene: TRBJ2-7; v_gene: TRBV7-2; d_gene: TRBD2; abundance: many; CDR3nt: TGTGCCAGCAGCACCGCCGGGACTAGCGGAGCCTACGAGCAGTACTTC; CDR3aa: CASSTAGTSGAYEQYF
j_gene: TRBJ1-3; v_gene: TRBV18; d_gene: -; abundance: -; CDR3nt: TGTGCCAGCTCGCCACAGTCCCCCTCTGGAAACACCATATATTTT; CDR3aa: CASSPQSPSGNTIYF
j_gene: TRBJ2-5; v_gene: TRBV7-3; d_gene: -; abundance: -; CDR3nt: TGTGCCAGCAGCTTAAAAGAACAAGAGACCCAGTACTTC; CDR3aa: CASSLKEQETQYF
j_gene: TRBJ2-3; v_gene: TRBV5-1; d_gene: TRBD2; abundance: many; CDR3nt: TGCGCCAGCAGCATCCAACTAGCGGGAGACCTTGCTACGCAGTATTTT; CDR3aa: CASSIQLAGDLATQYF
j_gene: TRBJ2-3; v_gene: TRBV27; d_gene: -; abundance: many; CDR3nt: TGTGCCAGCAGCCAAGGGGTAGGCAGGGTTCGCACAGATACGCAGTATTTT; CDR3aa: CASSQGVGRVRTDTQYF
j_gene: TRBJ1-2; v_gene: TRBV24-1; d_gene: -; abundance: many; CDR3nt: TGTGCCACCAGTGATTCCCGCGCGGGGTCTAACTATGGCTACACCTTC; CDR3aa: CATSDSRAGSNYGYTF
j_gene: TRBJ2-3; v_gene: TRBV29-1; d_gene: TRBD2; abundance: many; CDR3nt: TGCAGCGGGACTAGCGGGAGATTTATTGCAGATACGCAGTATTTT; CDR3aa: CSGTSGRFIADTQYF
j_gene: TRBJ2-3; v_gene: TRBV18; d_gene: -; abundance: -; CDR3nt: TGTGCCAGCTCACCCGAATGGTCGGGCGACACAGATACGCAGTATTTT; CDR3aa: CASSPEWSGDTDTQYF
j_gene: TRBJ1-5; v_gene: TRBV10-3; d_gene: -; abundance: many; CDR3nt: TGTGCCATCAGTGAAGGGGGGAGCAATCAGCCCCAGCATTTT; CDR3aa: CAISEGGSNQPQHF
j_gene: TRBJ1-1; v_gene: TRBV12-3/TRBV12-4; d_gene: -; abundance: many; CDR3nt: -; CDR3aa: CASSFSGPVAFF
j_gene: TRBJ1-1; v_gene: TRBV12-3/TRBV12-4; d_gene: TRBD1; abundance: many; CDR3nt: TGTGCCAGCAGTCGGACAGGAGCTTTCTTT; CDR3aa: CASSRTGAFF
j_gene: TRBJ2-1; v_gene: TRBV28; d_gene: TRBD2; abundance: -; CDR3nt: TGTGCCAGCAGCCTTAGCGGGAGCAGTAGAAGTGAGCAGTTCTTC; CDR3aa: CASSLSGSSRSEQFF